One sample yielded the 13 T cell receptor beta chains listed below, sequenced in a study of T cell responses to AZD1222 COVID-19 vaccine. Data came from immunoSEQ multiplex PCR; TCRdb stores just in-frame clones and leaves some out. This sample has approximately 130,000 clones, with over 90% found just once. The sequencing used peripheral blood, collected on day 0 of AZD1222 vaccination. The receptors come from an adult in good health.

The chain carries TRBV10-1 and TRBJ1-1; D unresolved. There are 13 residues in the CDR3. V was trimmed by 6 bases and J by 0 bases, leaving 8 bases between them. Germline CDR1 and CDR2: WNHNN and SYGVQD (reference sequence). The CDR3 region is CASSPALNTEAFF. The CDR3 coding sequence is TGCGCCAGCAGCCCAGCGTTGAACACTGAAGCTTTCTTT.

This chain links TRBV18 with TRBJ1-4; 12 bases line up with TRBD1. The CDR3 length is 16 residues. V lost 3 bases and J lost 8; bases outside the gene matches: 7. CDR1 is KGHSH and CDR2 is LQKENI in the germline V gene. For the CDR3, the DNA is TGTGCCAGCTCACCGACGACCGGGACAGGGGGCGAAAAACTGTTTTTT. Translated, it gives CASSPTTGTGGEKLFF.

This sequence joins TRBV2 and TRBJ2-7; TRBD1 or TRBD2 may be the D gene (5 bases each). The CDR3 loop spans 15 amino acids. The V and J ends lost 8 bases and 5 bases respectively, with 22 bases between them. Germline-derived CDR1 and CDR2 are SNHLY and FYNNEI. The CDR3: CASGGPGLVSDEQYF. CDR3 DNA sequence: TGTGCCAGCGGGGGACCGGGCCTAGTTAGCGACGAGCAGTACTTC.

The chain carries TRBV6-5 and TRBJ2-5; 10 nucleotides match TRBD2. Looked up from germline, CDR1 is MNHEY and CDR2 is SVGAGI. The junction had 3 bases not matched to a gene; V was cut back by 6 bases and J by 2 bases. CDR3 length: 14 amino acids. The DNA of the CDR3 is TGTGCCAGCAGATTTAGCGGGGGGCAAGAGACCCAGTACTTC. Translating it yields CASRFSGGQETQYF.

This sequence joins TRBV6-5 and TRBJ2-1; no clear D. V was cut by 8 bases and J by 2 bases, with 4 bases left in between. The germline CDR1 and CDR2 sequences are MNHEY and SVGAGI. CDR3 size: 11 residues. The CDR3 is CASQTYNEQFF. The CDR3 DNA reads as TGTGCCAGCCAGACCTACAATGAGCAGTTCTTC.

CDR3 nucleotides: TGTGCCAGCAGTGATAGCCGGCCCCAGCATTTT. This codes for CASSDSRPQHF. The rearrangement joins TRBV6-1 to TRBJ1-5; D is undetermined. The ends were cut back, 3 bases at V and 9 bases at J, with 6 bases in the middle. Germline-derived CDR1 and CDR2 are MNHNS and SASEGT. The CDR3 has 11 amino acids.

The chain has TRBV14 and TRBJ1-1, with D perhaps matching TRBD1 (5 bases). V lost 2 bases and J 0 bases, leaving 19 bases between the germline ends. Per the germline V gene, CDR1 is SGHDN and CDR2 is FVKESK. The length of the CDR3 is 18 residues. The CDR3 DNA reads TGTGCCAGCAGCCAACAGGTGGGGGTGTCACCAATGAACACTGAAGCTTTCTTT. This gives the protein CASSQQVGVSPMNTEAFF.

The chain employs TRBV6-2 or TRBV6-3 and TRBJ1-5; D gene ambiguous. CDR3 length equals 14 residues. Trimming shortened V by 0 bases and J by 3 bases, and 6 bases separated the two germline ends. Germline V gene data show CDR1 as MNHEY and CDR2 as SVGEGT. This CDR3 reads CASSYSTVNQPQHF. In nucleotides, the CDR3 is TGTGCCAGCAGTTACTCTACAGTCAATCAGCCCCAGCATTTT.

The chain uses TRBV6-5 and TRBJ2-7; unclear D gene. The germline CDR1 and CDR2 sequences are MNHEY and SVGAGI. The V end lost 0 bases, the J end lost 5 bases, and 14 bases lay between the germline ends. There are 15 residues in the CDR3. The CDR3 spells CASSYSNPASHEQYF. In nucleotides, the CDR3 is TGTGCCAGCAGTTACTCGAACCCGGCCAGCCACGAGCAGTACTTC.

The chain uses TRBV7-9 and TRBJ1-1; TRBD1 is a possible D gene (5 bases). The germline V and J ends were trimmed by 3 bases and 0 bases, with 11 bases remaining between them. The length of the CDR3 is 15 residues. Germline V gene lookup returns CDR1 SEHNR and CDR2 FQNEAQ (reference sequence). Here the CDR3 DNA reads TGTGCCAGCAGCTTCAGACAGAGCATGAACACTGAAGCTTTCTTT. Protein product: CASSFRQSMNTEAFF.

The V gene is TRBV6-6, the J gene TRBJ2-7; D assignment may be TRBD1 or TRBD2 (5 bases each). Trimming shortened V by 4 bases and J by 4 bases, and 14 bases separated the two germline ends. The CDR3 has 14 residues. The germline gives CDR1 MNHNY, CDR2 SVGAGI (reference sequence). The CDR3 DNA is TGTGCCAGCAGTTTCGGGACGGCAGAGTACGAGCAGTACTTC. Encoded protein: CASSFGTAEYEQYF.

This clone occurred a few times. The gene calls are TRBV19 and TRBJ2-7; D is uncertain. Per germline, CDR1 LNHDA and CDR2 SQIVND (reference sequence). V lost 5 bases, J lost 1 base, and 15 bases lay in between. The CDR3 extends over 15 amino acids. The CDR3 sequence: CASSGFQGNSYEQYF. CDR3 DNA: TGTGCCAGTAGTGGTTTCCAAGGGAATTCCTACGAGCAGTACTTC.

This chain uses TRBV27 with TRBJ1-1, with D unresolved. The CDR3 loop spans 12 amino acids. V lost 9 bases and J 3 bases, leaving 11 bases between the germline ends. Germline CDR1 reads MNHEY; CDR2 reads SMNVEV (reference sequence). DNA of the CDR3: TGTGCCAGTTACGACCCTGACACTGAAGCTTTCTTT. This translates into CASYDPDTEAFF.